This T cell receptor beta chain was identified during a study of blood T cell repertoires in COVID-19. TCRdb's copy holds only in-frame clones and misses some; the assay was immunoSEQ multiplex PCR. In the table there are some 500,000 clones, around nine tenths of which are singletons. Looked up from germline, CDR1 is LNHDA and CDR2 is SQIVND (reference sequence). The CDR3 consists of 16 residues. Germline trimming cut 2 bases from V and 6 bases from J; bases unmatched to any gene: 7. The rearrangement uses TRBV19 and TRBJ1-4, with 9 bases identical to TRBD1. Specimen: peripheral blood. This receptor was obtained from a woman aged 45-65 years with COVID-19, enrolled during active disease. The CDR3 reads CASSIKGTGMDEKLFF. CDR3 coding DNA: TGTGCCAGTAGTATAAAGGGGACAGGGATGGATGAAAAACTGTTTTTT.